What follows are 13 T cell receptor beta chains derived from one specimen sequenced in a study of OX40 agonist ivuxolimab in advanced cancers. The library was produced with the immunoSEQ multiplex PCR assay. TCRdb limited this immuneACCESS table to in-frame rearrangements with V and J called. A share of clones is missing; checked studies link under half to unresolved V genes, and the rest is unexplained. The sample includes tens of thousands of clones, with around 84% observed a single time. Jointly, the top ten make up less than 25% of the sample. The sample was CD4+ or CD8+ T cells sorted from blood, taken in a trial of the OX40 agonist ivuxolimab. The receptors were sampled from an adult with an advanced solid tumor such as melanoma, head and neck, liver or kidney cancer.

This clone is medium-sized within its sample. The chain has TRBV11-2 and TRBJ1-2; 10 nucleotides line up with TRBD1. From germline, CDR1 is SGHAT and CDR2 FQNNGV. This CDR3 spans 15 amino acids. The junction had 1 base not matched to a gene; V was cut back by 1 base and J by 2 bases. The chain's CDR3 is CASSLVGQGNYGYTF. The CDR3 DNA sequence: TGTGCCAGCAGCTTAGTGGGACAGGGGAACTATGGCTACACCTTC. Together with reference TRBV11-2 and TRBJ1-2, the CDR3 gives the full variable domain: EAGVAQSPRYKIIEKRQSVAFWCNPISGHATLYWYQQILGQGPKLLIQFQNNGVVDDSQLPKDRFSAERLKGVDSTLKIQPAKLEDSAVYLCASSLVGQGNYGYTFGSGTRLTVV.

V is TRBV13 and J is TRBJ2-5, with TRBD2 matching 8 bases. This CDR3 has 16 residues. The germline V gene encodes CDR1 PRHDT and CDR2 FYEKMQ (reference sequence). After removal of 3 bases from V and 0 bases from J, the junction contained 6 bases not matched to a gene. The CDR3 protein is CASSLPGGGYQETQYF. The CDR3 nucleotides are TGTGCCAGCAGCTTGCCCGGCGGGGGGTACCAAGAGACCCAGTACTTC.

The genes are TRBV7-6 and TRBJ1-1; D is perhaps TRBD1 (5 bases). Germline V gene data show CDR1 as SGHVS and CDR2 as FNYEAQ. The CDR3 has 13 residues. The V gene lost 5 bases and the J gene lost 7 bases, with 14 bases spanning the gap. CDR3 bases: TGTGCCAGCAGCCCGGGACGGAACTTTGAAGCTTTCTTT. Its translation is CASSPGRNFEAFF.

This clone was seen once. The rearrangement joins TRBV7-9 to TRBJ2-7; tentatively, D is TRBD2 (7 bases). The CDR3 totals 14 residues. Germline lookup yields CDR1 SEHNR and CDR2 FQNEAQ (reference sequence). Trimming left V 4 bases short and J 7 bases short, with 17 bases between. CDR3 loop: CASSSLGGAREQYF. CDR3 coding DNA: TGTGCCAGCAGCTCCCTAGGGGGGGCGCGTGAGCAGTACTTC.

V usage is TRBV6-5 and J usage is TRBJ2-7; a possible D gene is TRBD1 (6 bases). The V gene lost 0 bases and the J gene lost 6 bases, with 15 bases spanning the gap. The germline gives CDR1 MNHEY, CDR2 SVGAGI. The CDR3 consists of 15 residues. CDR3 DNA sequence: TGTGCCAGCAGTTACTCGATTGGCGTGGGGGCCGAGCAGTACTTC. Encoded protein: CASSYSIGVGAEQYF.

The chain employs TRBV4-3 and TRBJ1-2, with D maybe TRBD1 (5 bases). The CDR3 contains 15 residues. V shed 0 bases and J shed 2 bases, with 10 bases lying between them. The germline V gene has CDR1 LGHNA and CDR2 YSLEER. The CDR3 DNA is TGCGCCAGCAGCCAAGATACAGGTACCAACTATGGCTACACCTTC. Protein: CASSQDTGTNYGYTF.

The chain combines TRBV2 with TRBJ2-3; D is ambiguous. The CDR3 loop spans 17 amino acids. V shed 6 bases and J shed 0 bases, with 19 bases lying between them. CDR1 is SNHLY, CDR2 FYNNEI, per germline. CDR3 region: CASRPQRTRPSTDTQYF. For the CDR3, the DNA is TGTGCCAGCAGACCCCAGAGGACCCGCCCTAGCACAGATACGCAGTATTTT.

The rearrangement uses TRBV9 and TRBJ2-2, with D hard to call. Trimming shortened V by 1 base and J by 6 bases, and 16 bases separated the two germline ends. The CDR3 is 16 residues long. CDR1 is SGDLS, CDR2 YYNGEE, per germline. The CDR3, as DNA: TGTGCCAGCAGCGTACTGCTGTTCCCCGCAGCCGGGGAGCTGTTTTTT. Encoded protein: CASSVLLFPAAGELFF.

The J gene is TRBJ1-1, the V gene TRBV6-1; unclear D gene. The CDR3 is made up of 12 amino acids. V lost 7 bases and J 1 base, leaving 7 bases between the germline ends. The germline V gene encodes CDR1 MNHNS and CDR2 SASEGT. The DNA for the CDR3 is TGTGCCAGCACCCCAGGGAACACTGAAGCTTTCTTT. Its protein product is CASTPGNTEAFF.

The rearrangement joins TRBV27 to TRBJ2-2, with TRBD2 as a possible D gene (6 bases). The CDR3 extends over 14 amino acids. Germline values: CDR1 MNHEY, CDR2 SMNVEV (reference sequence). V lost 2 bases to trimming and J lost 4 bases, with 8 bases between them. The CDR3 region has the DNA TGTGCCAGCAGTTTACAGGGACTCACCGGGGAGCTGTTTTTT. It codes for CASSLQGLTGELFF.

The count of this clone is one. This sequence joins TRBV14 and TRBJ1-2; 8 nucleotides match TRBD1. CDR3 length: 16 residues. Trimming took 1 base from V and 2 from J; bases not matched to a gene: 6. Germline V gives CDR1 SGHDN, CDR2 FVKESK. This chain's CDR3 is CASSQGTGTGNYGYTF. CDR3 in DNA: TGTGCCAGCAGCCAAGGGACCGGGACAGGCAACTATGGCTACACCTTC.

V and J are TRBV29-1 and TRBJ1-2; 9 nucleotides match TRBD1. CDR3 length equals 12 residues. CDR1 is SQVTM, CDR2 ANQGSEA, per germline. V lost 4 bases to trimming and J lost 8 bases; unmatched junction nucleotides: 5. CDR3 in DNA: TGCAGCGTTGGGGACAGGGCGGACGGCTACACCTTC. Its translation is CSVGDRADGYTF.

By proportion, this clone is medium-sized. The CDR3 protein is CASSQSGHSNYGYTF. The CDR3 bases are TGCGCCAGCAGCCAATCCGGCCATTCTAACTATGGCTACACCTTC. The gene calls are TRBV4-3 and TRBJ1-2; no definite D call. The length of the CDR3 is 15 residues. Germline lookup yields CDR1 LGHNA and CDR2 YSLEER. The V gene lost 2 bases and the J gene lost 0 bases, with 10 bases spanning the gap.